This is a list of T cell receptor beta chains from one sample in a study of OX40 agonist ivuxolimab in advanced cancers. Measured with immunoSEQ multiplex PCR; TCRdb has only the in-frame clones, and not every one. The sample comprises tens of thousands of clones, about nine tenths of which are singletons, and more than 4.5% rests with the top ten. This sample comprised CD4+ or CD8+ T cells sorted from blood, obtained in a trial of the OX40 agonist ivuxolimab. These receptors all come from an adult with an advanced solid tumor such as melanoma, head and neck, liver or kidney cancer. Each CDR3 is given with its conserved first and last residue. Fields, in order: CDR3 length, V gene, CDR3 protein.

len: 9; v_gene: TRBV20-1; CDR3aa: CSAGQPQHF
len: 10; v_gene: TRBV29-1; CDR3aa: CSVLTDEAFF
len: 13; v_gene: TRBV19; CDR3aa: CASSLGTGSEQYF
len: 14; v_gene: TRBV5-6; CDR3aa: CASSYNSYSYEQYF
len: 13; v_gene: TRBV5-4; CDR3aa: CASYRRGNYGYTF
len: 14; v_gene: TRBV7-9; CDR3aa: CASSDGASNQPQHF
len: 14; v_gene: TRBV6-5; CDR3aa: CASSYSGVNTEAFF
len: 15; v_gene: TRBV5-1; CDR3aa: CASSFNPGDNYGYTF
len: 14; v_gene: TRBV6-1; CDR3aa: CASSDGLSYTEAFF
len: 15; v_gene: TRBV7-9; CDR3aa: CASFGDRDTYNEQFF
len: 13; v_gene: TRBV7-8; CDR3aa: CASSQGPPQQAFF
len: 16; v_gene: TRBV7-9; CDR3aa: CASSFPGTAGTDTQYF
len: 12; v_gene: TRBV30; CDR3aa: CAGRDNSYEQYF
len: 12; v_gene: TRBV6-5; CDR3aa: CASSTTGGEAFF
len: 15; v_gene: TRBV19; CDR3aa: CASSWGTDMNTEAFF
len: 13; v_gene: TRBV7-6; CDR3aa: CASSLDFPGELFF
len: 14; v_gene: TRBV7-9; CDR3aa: CASSPERGSYEQYF